The 19 T cell receptor beta chains given below trace back to one sample, sequenced in a study of T cells in Graves' hyperthyroidism and ophthalmopathy. Researchers took RNA transcripts and amplified the TCR beta CDR3 regions from them. First-round RT-PCR with HTBI primers amplified the TCR CDR3 region. TCRdb reprocessed the multiplex PCR reads via MiXCR and lists one record per CDR3 protein. The sample records roughly 510,000 distinct CDR3 sequences, around 21% being singletons. The sequenced material came from blood. These receptors came from a man younger than 35 with Graves' hyperthyroidism.

This clonotype was recorded many times. This sequence joins TRBV7-9 and TRBJ2-5; TRBD1 aligns across 8 bases. The CDR3 spans 14 residues. The germline CDR1 and CDR2 sequences are SEHNR and FQNEAQ (reference sequence). J lost 3 bases, V lost 2 bases, and 2 bases had no gene match. CDR3 in DNA: TGTGCCAGCAGCTTAATGACAGGGGAAGAGACCCAGTACTTC. Amino acid sequence: CASSLMTGEETQYF.

This clonotype was found many times. The V and J genes are TRBV2 and TRBJ2-2; D is unclear. Trimming stripped 8 bases from V and 1 base from J, with 8 bases between. There are 13 residues in the CDR3. Looked up from germline, CDR1 is SNHLY and CDR2 is FYNNEI. The DNA for the CDR3 is TGTGCCAGCGGCAGTGAGAACACCGGGGAGCTGTTTTTT. Translating gives CASGSENTGELFF.

This clonotype was seen ten or more times. The chain couples TRBV6-1 to TRBJ2-2, with no clear D. CDR3 size: 14 residues. V lost 4 bases to trimming and J lost 7 bases, with 13 bases between them. Per germline, CDR1 MNHNS and CDR2 SASEGT. CDR3 in DNA: TGTGCCAGCAGTGGAAAACCGCTCGGCGGGGAGCTGTTTTTT. This encodes CASSGKPLGGELFF.

This chain connects TRBV12-3 or TRBV12-4 to TRBJ2-2; D may be TRBD1 (6 bases). CDR3 length equals 14 residues. V lost 4 bases to trimming and J lost 4 bases, with 10 bases between them. The CDR3 loop reads CASSYNRVTGELFF. The CDR3 bases are TGTGCCAGCAGTTACAACAGGGTCACCGGGGAGCTGTTTTTT.

Points on this clonotype: One end of the junction is discordant with germline, which a read error may explain. The chain links TRBV28 to TRBJ1-1; D gene ambiguous. Germline V gives CDR1 MDHEN, CDR2 SYDVKM. The CDR3 runs 16 residues. The CDR3 DNA reads as TGTGCCAGCAGTTTAGGGCAGGAGATCATGAACACTGAATCTTTCTTT. Its protein is CASSLGQEIMNTESFF.

This clonotype was recorded many times. This chain joins TRBV2 and TRBJ2-7; D may be TRBD1 (6 bases). The length of the CDR3 is 13 residues. Germline lookup yields CDR1 SNHLY and CDR2 FYNNEI. Trimming cost V 10 bases and J 11 bases, with 24 bases left between them. This CDR3 is CATNFLRGQSKYF. The CDR3 region has the DNA TGTGCCACCAACTTCCTCCGAGGACAGTCGAAGTACTTC.

This clonotype was picked up many times. The V gene is TRBV12-3 or TRBV12-4, the J gene TRBJ1-1; D call uncertain. CDR3 length: 15 residues. V was shortened by 5 bases and J by 0 bases, with 13 bases between the two germline ends. DNA for the CDR3: TGTGCCAGCAGTCTCTTCGTCAGCATGAACACTGAAGCTTTCTTT. It codes for CASSLFVSMNTEAFF.

The chain recombines TRBV6-4 with TRBJ1-2; D perhaps matches TRBD1 (6 bases). The CDR3 spans 17 residues. The V end lost 2 bases, the J end lost 0 bases, and 16 bases lay between the germline ends. The germline V gene encodes CDR1 MRHNA and CDR2 SNTAGT. The CDR3 here is CASSDVRDILTNYGYTF. The CDR3 DNA reads TGTGCCAGCAGTGACGTCCGGGACATCCTAACTAACTATGGCTACACCTTC.

This clonotype turned up a few times. The rearrangement uses TRBV5-1 and TRBJ2-2; 14 bases are a match to TRBD2. Trimming cost V 2 bases and J 6 bases; bases outside gene matches: 12. Germline CDR1 is SGHRS and CDR2 is YFSETQ. The CDR3 contains 19 residues. CDR3 nucleotides: TGCGCCAGCAGCTTCGGCCAGACCGGGACTAGCGGGGGTTCCGGGGAGCTGTTTTTT. Translating it yields CASSFGQTGTSGGSGELFF.

This clonotype was seen ten or more times. This chain joins TRBV19 and TRBJ1-5; D gene unclear. Germline lookup yields CDR1 LNHDA and CDR2 SQIVND (reference sequence). CDR3 length: 12 residues. Trimming removed 5 bases at V and 9 bases at J, with 11 bases between. In DNA, the CDR3 is TGTGCCAGTAGTTCGGGATCTTGGCCCCAGCATTTT. This gives the protein CASSSGSWPQHF.

There are many counts of this clonotype. The chain has TRBV6-5 and TRBJ2-7; 7 nucleotides line up with TRBD2. Germline V gene lookup returns CDR1 MNHEY and CDR2 SVGAGI. V dropped 0 bases and J dropped 3; count of bases not matched to a gene: 5. The CDR3 has 15 residues. In DNA form, the CDR3 reads TGTGCCAGCAGTTACTCGGGGGGGGGATTCTACGAGCAGTACTTC. This translates into CASSYSGGGFYEQYF.

This clonotype turned up a few times. The chain employs TRBV6-5 and TRBJ2-3, with 9 bases that match TRBD2. V gave up 2 bases and J gave up 3 bases; unmatched junction bases: 3. The CDR3 runs to 15 residues. Germline V CDR1 and CDR2: MNHEY, SVGAGI. Written as DNA, the CDR3 is TGTGCCAGCAGTTACGGCGGGGGGGCTACAGATACGCAGTATTTT. Its protein product is CASSYGGGATDTQYF.

This chain links TRBV29-1 with TRBJ1-2, with 8 bases aligning to TRBD1. CDR3 size: 13 residues. V was clipped by 3 bases and J by 7 bases; unmatched bases: 7. Germline CDR1 SQVTM, CDR2 ANQGSEA. Here the CDR3 DNA reads TGCAGCGTTGATAGCCAGGGGGCGCTTGGCTACACCTTC. This gives the protein CSVDSQGALGYTF.

The V call is TRBV6-1, the J call TRBJ2-7; unclear D gene. V lost 1 base and J 3 bases, leaving 7 bases between the germline ends. The CDR3 has 13 residues. Germline CDR1 reads MNHNS; CDR2 reads SASEGT. CDR3 coding DNA: TGTGCCAGCAGTGAAGGCAGATTCTACGAGCAGTACTTC. It is translated as CASSEGRFYEQYF.

This clonotype was seen many times. The chain uses TRBV7-9 and TRBJ1-1; D is possibly TRBD1 (6 bases). Germline V lookup: CDR1 SEHNR, CDR2 FQNEAQ (reference sequence). Between the trimmed V and J ends, which lost 1 base and 10 bases, there was a span of 13 bases. The CDR3 consists of 13 residues. The CDR3 sequence is CASSLEGGRGAFF. Here the CDR3 DNA reads TGTGCCAGCAGCTTAGAAGGGGGGCGCGGAGCTTTCTTT.

The rearrangement uses TRBV20-1 and TRBJ1-2; weak D call: TRBD1 (5 bases). Trimming cost V 3 bases and J 0 bases, with 11 bases left between them. The germline V gene has CDR1 DFQATT and CDR2 SNEGSKA (reference sequence). The CDR3 has 14 amino acids. In nucleotides, the CDR3 is TGCAGTGCTAGCGCGGGACCACCTAACTATGGCTACACCTTC. It encodes CSASAGPPNYGYTF.

This clonotype was seen many times. The chain joins TRBV9 to TRBJ1-1; D unclear. The CDR3 length is 13 residues. With 0 bases removed from V and 3 bases from J, the gap between germline ends came to 6 bases. The germline CDR1 and CDR2 sequences are SGDLS and YYNGEE. CDR3 sequence reads: CASSVGSYTEAFF. CDR3 DNA: TGTGCCAGCAGCGTAGGGAGCTACACTGAAGCTTTCTTT.

This clonotype has ten or more counts. The chain carries TRBV28 and TRBJ2-4; TRBD1 or TRBD2 may be the D gene (6 bases each). Germline V gene data show CDR1 as MDHEN and CDR2 as SYDVKM. Deletions cut 4 bases from V and 8 bases from J, with 21 bases between. There are 16 residues in the CDR3. CDR3 loop: CASSSTRDNGGDIQYF. The CDR3 bases are TGTGCCAGCAGTTCAACTCGGGACAACGGAGGGGACATTCAGTACTTC.

The chain is built from TRBV6-2 or TRBV6-3 and TRBJ2-5, with 11 bases that match TRBD2. CDR1 is MNHEY and CDR2 is SVGEGT in the germline V gene. Germline trimming cut 5 bases from V and 5 bases from J; bases unmatched to any gene: 10. The CDR3 is 16 amino acids. The chain's CDR3 is CASSHPRTSGLETQYF. CDR3 sequence (DNA): TGTGCCAGCAGTCACCCCCGGACTAGCGGGCTGGAGACCCAGTACTTC.